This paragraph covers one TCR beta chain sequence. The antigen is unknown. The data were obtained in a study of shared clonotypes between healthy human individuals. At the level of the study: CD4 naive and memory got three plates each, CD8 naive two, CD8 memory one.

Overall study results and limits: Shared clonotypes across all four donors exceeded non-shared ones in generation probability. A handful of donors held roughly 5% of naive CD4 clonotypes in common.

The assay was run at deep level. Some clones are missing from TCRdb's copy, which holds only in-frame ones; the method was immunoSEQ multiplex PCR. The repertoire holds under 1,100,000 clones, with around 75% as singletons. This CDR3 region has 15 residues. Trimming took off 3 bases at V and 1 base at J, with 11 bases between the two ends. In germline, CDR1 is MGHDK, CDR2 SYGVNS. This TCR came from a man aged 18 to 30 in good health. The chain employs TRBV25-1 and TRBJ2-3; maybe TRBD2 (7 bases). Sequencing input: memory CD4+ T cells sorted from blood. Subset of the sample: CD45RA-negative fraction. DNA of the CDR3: TGTGCCAGCAGTGACGGGGGGCTCCGCACAGATACGCAGTATTTT. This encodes CASSDGGLRTDTQYF.